This T cell receptor beta chain was observed in a study of Tregs in tolerant kidney transplant recipients. Whole-study findings and limits: The small number of patients limits these findings pending further validation. Changing PCR primers prevented nucleotide comparison between some patients' samples. In tolerant patients, donor-specific Tregs outgrew total Tregs, suggesting antigen-driven expansion.

The CDR3 contains 18 residues. Looked up from germline, CDR1 is PRHDT and CDR2 is FYEKMQ (reference sequence). V lost 5 bases, J lost 0 bases, and 6 bases stayed unmatched. Produced via immunoSEQ multiplex PCR; TCRdb's table is partial and in-frame only. The sample includes approximately 90,000 clones, 93% of them seen just once. Recipients received nonmyeloablative bone marrow transplants from related graft donors, with transient mixed chimerism. Unstimulated Tregs (CD4+CD25+CD127-) and CD4+CD25- non-Tregs were sorted from PBMCs. This clone came up once. The antigen is unknown. This sequence originates from a human patient who received a combined kidney and bone marrow transplant. The graft donor may be the source of some T cells. The V and J genes are TRBV13 and TRBJ2-2, with 13 bases matching TRBD2. The starting material was CD4+ T cells from blood (PBMCs), obtained 12 months after the transplant. The CDR3 protein is CASSPLAGGLANTGELFF. DNA of the CDR3: TGTGCCAGCAGCCCACTAGCGGGGGGGCTCGCGAACACCGGGGAGCTGTTTTTT.